The sequence of this T cell receptor (beta chain) was determined in a study of blood T cell repertoires in COVID-19. Study overall: Sites across the United States, Italy and Spain contributed samples from acute and convalescent COVID-19.

Sequenced by immunoSEQ multiplex PCR; TCRdb stores in-frame clones only, minus some. The sample gives fewer than 350,000 clones, about 87% of which show up once; roughly 7.1% is in the top ten. V was pared by 1 base and J by 5 bases, with 11 bases between. This CDR3 spans 14 amino acids. CDR1 is KGHSH and CDR2 is LQKENI in the germline V gene. The count of this clone is one. The rearrangement uses TRBV18 and TRBJ2-5, with D maybe TRBD1 (5 bases). This sequence originates from a woman in her forties or fifties who had recovered from COVID-19. Sequencing used peripheral blood. The CDR3 region has the DNA TGTGCCAGCTCACCACGGCCTTCAGGGGAGACCCAGTACTTC. It translates to CASSPRPSGETQYF.